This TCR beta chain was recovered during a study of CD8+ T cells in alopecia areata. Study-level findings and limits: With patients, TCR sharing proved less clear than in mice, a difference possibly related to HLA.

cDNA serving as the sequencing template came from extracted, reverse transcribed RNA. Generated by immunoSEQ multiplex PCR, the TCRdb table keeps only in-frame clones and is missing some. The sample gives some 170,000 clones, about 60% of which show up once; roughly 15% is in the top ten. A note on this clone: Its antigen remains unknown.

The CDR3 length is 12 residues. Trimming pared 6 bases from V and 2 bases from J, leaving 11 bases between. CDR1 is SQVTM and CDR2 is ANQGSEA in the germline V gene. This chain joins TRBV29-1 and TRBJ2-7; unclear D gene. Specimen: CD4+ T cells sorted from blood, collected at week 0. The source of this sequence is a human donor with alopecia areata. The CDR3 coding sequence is TGCAGCGTCACTATCGGTCCCTACGAGCAGTACTTC. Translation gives CSVTIGPYEQYF.